This is a list of T cell receptor beta chains from one sample in a study of PD-L1 blockade in urothelial cancer. Some clones are missing from TCRdb's copy, which holds only in-frame ones; the method was immunoSEQ multiplex PCR. The sample yields about 56,000 clones, roughly 87% seen once. The material was PBMCs, obtained around atezolizumab (anti-PD-L1) treatment. Source of these receptors: a man between 70 and 80 years old with urothelial cancer. CDR3s include the opening cysteine and the closing phenylalanine or tryptophan. D genes are given only for firm matches. A clone size is listed for some rows: how often the clone was seen (once, few, many), or a class if it is expanded.

>12|NA|NA|TRBV7-9|TRBJ1-1
TGTGCCAGCAGCTCCCCCGAGGCTGAAGCTTTCTTT
CASSSPEAEAFF
>14|NA|NA|TRBV6-1|TRBJ1-1
TGTGCCAGCAGTGAAGCCCCGGGGAGGTCTGAAGCTTTCTTT
CASSEAPGRSEAFF
>12|NA|NA|TRBV9|TRBJ1-1
TGTGCCAGCCGAGGGGGGGGGACTGAAGCTTTCTTT
CASRGGGTEAFF
>15|NA|TRBD2|TRBV10-3|TRBJ2-7
TGTGCCATCAGAGGGGAACTAGCGGGCACCTACGAGCAGTACTTC
CAIRGELAGTYEQYF
>13|NA|TRBD2|TRBV19|TRBJ2-7
TGTGCCAGCGCTCCCCGGGGGGGCGACGAGCAGTACTTC
CASAPRGGDEQYF
>15|NA|TRBD1|TRBV18|TRBJ2-7
TGTGCCAGCTCACCGGACAGGGGAGTTTCCTACGAGCAGTACTTC
CASSPDRGVSYEQYF
>13|NA|TRBD1|TRBV18|TRBJ1-1
TGTGCCAGCTCACCCACAGGGGACACTGAAGCTTTCTTT
CASSPTGDTEAFF
>13|NA|NA|TRBV7-3|TRBJ2-3
TGTGCCAGCAGCCTAGGGGGCACAGATACGCAGTATTTT
CASSLGGTDTQYF
>14|NA|TRBD1|TRBV7-9|TRBJ2-3
TGTGCCAGCAGCTTGTACAGGGGGGAAGATACGCAGTATTTT
CASSLYRGEDTQYF
>16|NA|TRBD2|TRBV11-2|TRBJ2-7
TGTGCCAGCAGCTTAGAGGGCGGGGGGCGCTTCAACGAGCAGTACTTC
CASSLEGGGRFNEQYF
>13|few|TRBD1|TRBV30|TRBJ1-2
TGTGCCTCCCAAACAGGGGGAGGGTATGGCTACACCTTC
CASQTGGGYGYTF
>15|NA|TRBD1|TRBV5-5|TRBJ1-1
TGTGCCAGCAGCCCGCGGACAGGGAAGGACACTGAAGCTTTCTTT
CASSPRTGKDTEAFF
>15|NA|NA|TRBV6-1|TRBJ2-3
TGTGCCAGCCAATCACAGAGTATACGCACAGATACGCAGTATTTT
CASQSQSIRTDTQYF
>12|few|NA|TRBV28|TRBJ2-1
TGTGCCAGCAGTTTACTACGAGGTTCCAAGTTCTTC
CASSLLRGSKFF
>11|once|NA|TRBV30|TRBJ2-5
TGTGCCTGGAGTGATGGCGAGACCCAGTACTTC
CAWSDGETQYF
>14|NA|TRBD1|TRBV7-6|TRBJ1-4
TGTGCCAGCAGCCAGGGGACAGGGGGAGAAAAACTGTTTTTT
CASSQGTGGEKLFF
>14|NA|NA|TRBV5-1|TRBJ2-1
TGCGCCAGCAGCTCTGGGGTTTATAGCGATGAGCAGTTCTTC
CASSSGVYSDEQFF
>15|NA|NA|TRBV4-1|TRBJ2-1
TGCGCCAGCAGCCTTCGCGGTAGCTCCTACAATGAGCAGTTCTTC
CASSLRGSSYNEQFF
>16|NA|NA|TRBV28|TRBJ1-1
TGTGCCAGCAGTTTTTACGGACTAGGGGGGGGCACTGAAGCTTTCTTT
CASSFYGLGGGTEAFF
>16|NA|NA|TRBV30|TRBJ1-2
TGTGCCTGGGGAAGGGGTGGGCAGGGCCCCCGCTATGGCTACACCTTC
CAWGRGGQGPRYGYTF
>12|NA|NA|TRBV7-2|TRBJ1-1
TGTGCCAGCAGCCTATACCCCGTCGGAGCTTTCTTT
CASSLYPVGAFF
>15|NA|TRBD1|TRBV28|TRBJ1-1
TGTGCCAGCAGTTTAGCGGACAGGGGGGAGACTGAAGCTTTCTTT
CASSLADRGETEAFF
>15|NA|NA|TRBV5-1|TRBJ1-2
TGCGCCAGCAGCTTCGGTGCGGGGGACCACTATGGCTACACCTTC
CASSFGAGDHYGYTF
>14|few|NA|TRBV6-1|TRBJ2-3
TGTGCCAGCAGTGCTCTAGCCCAGACAGATACGCAGTATTTT
CASSALAQTDTQYF
>14|NA|NA|TRBV27|TRBJ2-2
TGTGCCAGCAGCTCGACTGGGGCCGCCGGGGAGCTGTTTTTT
CASSSTGAAGELFF
>18|NA|TRBD1|TRBV13|TRBJ1-1
TGTGCCAGCAGCACCACCGGGACAGGAGCTAAACTGAACACTGAAGCTTTCTTT
CASSTTGTGAKLNTEAFF
>15|NA|TRBD1|TRBV5-1|TRBJ1-5
TGCGCCAGCAGCTTGCAGGGGGGCCGCAATCAGCCCCAGCATTTT
CASSLQGGRNQPQHF
>18|NA|NA|TRBV12-2|TRBJ1-4
TGTGCAAGTCGCTTATTAGCATACGAACAGGCCCATAATGAAAAACTGTTTTTT
CASRLLAYEQAHNEKLFF
>12|once|NA|TRBV11-2|TRBJ2-7
TGTGCCAGCAGCTCCGGAGGATACGAGCAGTACTTC
CASSSGGYEQYF
>15|NA|NA|TRBV27|TRBJ1-1
TGTGCCAGCAGTTTCGGTACAGGGAGTTCCACTGAAGCTTTCTTT
CASSFGTGSSTEAFF
>15|NA|TRBD1|TRBV18|TRBJ2-1
TGTGCCAGCTCAGAGGGACAGACCTCCTACAATGAGCAGTTCTTC
CASSEGQTSYNEQFF
>13|NA|NA|TRBV15|TRBJ1-4
TGTGCCACCAGCGCCGGGAAGAATGAAAAACTGTTTTTT
CATSAGKNEKLFF
>14|NA|NA|TRBV5-1|TRBJ1-2
TGCGCCAGCAGCTCCGGGGGGTTTGGCTATGGCTACACCTTC
CASSSGGFGYGYTF
>15|NA|NA|TRBV9|TRBJ2-1
TGTGCCAGCAGCGTAGCAGGGTTCCCCTACAATGAGCAGTTCTTC
CASSVAGFPYNEQFF
>14|few|NA|TRBV6-5|TRBJ1-5
TGTGCCAGCAGTCTGAACAGAATCAATCAGCCCCAGCATTTT
CASSLNRINQPQHF
>14|NA|TRBD2|TRBV28|TRBJ2-1
TGTGCCAGCAGTTTATATCTCCGGGAGGGGGAGCAGTTCTTC
CASSLYLREGEQFF
>17|NA|TRBD1|TRBV7-8|TRBJ2-7
TGTGCCAGCAGCTTCGGGGTGTCGACAGGGGGCGGGGACGAGCAGTACTTC
CASSFGVSTGGGDEQYF
>15|NA|TRBD1|TRBV6-5|TRBJ2-7
TGTGCCAGCACCTCGGACAGGGGGCCTTCCTACGAGCAGTACTTC
CASTSDRGPSYEQYF
>14|NA|TRBD1|TRBV19|TRBJ2-7
TGTGCCAGTAGTCATGACAGGGGGAACTACGAGCAGTACTTC
CASSHDRGNYEQYF
>14|NA|TRBD1|TRBV7-8|TRBJ1-1
TGTGCCAGCAGCCTCAACCGGGACAGCCTTGAAGCTTTCTTT
CASSLNRDSLEAFF
>15|NA|NA|TRBV27|TRBJ2-2
TGTGCCAGCAGTTTAAGCAGGGCGAACACCGGGGAGCTGTTTTTT
CASSLSRANTGELFF
>17|NA|NA|TRBV7-3|TRBJ2-2
TGTGCCAGCAGCTTAAACGCGGGGCTAGCAGAGGGCGGGGAGCTGTTTTTT
CASSLNAGLAEGGELFF
>15|NA|TRBD1|TRBV4-2|TRBJ1-4
TGTGCCAGCAGCCTATACAGGGGGAGGAGTGAAAAACTGTTTTTT
CASSLYRGRSEKLFF
>18|few|TRBD2|TRBV5-1|TRBJ2-5
TGCGCCAGCAGCTTGGTAGGGGCCGGGACTAGCGGGACGGAGACCCAGTACTTC
CASSLVGAGTSGTETQYF
>15|NA|NA|TRBV7-9|TRBJ1-4
TGTGCCAGCAGCCCACAGCCTGCAACTAATGAAAAACTGTTTTTT
CASSPQPATNEKLFF
>14|NA|TRBD1|TRBV9|TRBJ2-7
TGTGCCAGCAGCATAGGACAGGACGCCTACGAGCAGTACTTC
CASSIGQDAYEQYF
>14|NA|TRBD1|TRBV19|TRBJ1-1
TGTGCCAGTAGAAGCAACAGGGGGGACACTGAAGCTTTCTTT
CASRSNRGDTEAFF
>12|NA|NA|TRBV5-4|TRBJ1-1
TGTGCCAGCAGCTTTTCCGACACTGAAGCTTTCTTT
CASSFSDTEAFF
>18|NA|NA|TRBV4-1|TRBJ2-1
TGCGCCAGCAGCCGTTCGTTTCCCCAGCCTAGGGGGTACAATGAGCAGTTCTTC
CASSRSFPQPRGYNEQFF
>14|NA|NA|TRBV19|TRBJ2-3
TGTGCCAGTAGTGGGACTTTCAGCACAGATACGCAGTATTTT
CASSGTFSTDTQYF
>15|NA|NA|TRBV5-4|TRBJ1-2
TGTGCCAGCAGCTCTACGACAGGCCCCAGCTATGGCTACACCTTC
CASSSTTGPSYGYTF
>15|NA|TRBD2|TRBV4-1|TRBJ2-1
TGCGCCAGCAGCCAAGGTATGACTAGCGGGAGTAAGCAGTTCTTC
CASSQGMTSGSKQFF
>14|NA|NA|TRBV18|TRBJ1-1
TGTGCCAGCTCACCACAGGAGGTGGGCACTGAAGCTTTCTTT
CASSPQEVGTEAFF
>12|NA|NA|TRBV1|TRBJ1-1
TGCACCAGCGGACAGGGGAACACTGAAGCTTTCTTT
CTSGQGNTEAFF
>16|few|TRBD1|TRBV4-1|TRBJ2-7
TGCGCCAGCAGCCAAGACTGGGGACAGGGCTCCTACGAGCAGTACTTC
CASSQDWGQGSYEQYF
>14|NA|TRBD1|TRBV29-1|TRBJ2-3
TGCAGCGCCGCGGGACAGGGACGGACAGATACGCAGTATTTT
CSAAGQGRTDTQYF
>13|NA|NA|TRBV19|TRBJ2-1
TGTGCCAGTACCCGGACTCTGGCGAATGAGCAGTTCTTC
CASTRTLANEQFF
>15|NA|NA|TRBV5-4|TRBJ2-7
TGTGCCAGCAGCTTGGCGGGGGGCAACTCCTACGAGCAGTACTTC
CASSLAGGNSYEQYF